These T cell receptor beta chains were read from a single sample in a study of shared clonotypes between healthy human individuals. TCRdb's table, derived via immunoSEQ multiplex PCR, lists solely in-frame clones and lacks some. The sample yields under 2.5 million clones, 85% to 95% seen once. Material: naive CD4+ T cells from PBMCs. These TCRs come from a man between 18 and 35 years old in good health. Some clones in this sample may be carry-over from other donors' samples. Both conserved end residues are part of each CDR3. The order of the fields is clone size, D gene, V gene, J gene, CDR3 DNA, CDR3 protein. The D gene is left open where the match is weak. For some rows the clone size is stated as once, few or many, or as a class when expanded; others skip it.

clone size: once; D gene: .; V gene: TRBV7-9; J gene: TRBJ1-2; CDR3 DNA: TGTGCCAGCAGCTTGTCAGATAACTATGGCTACACCTTC; CDR3 protein: CASSLSDNYGYTF
clone size: .; D gene: TRBD1; V gene: TRBV6-5; J gene: TRBJ1-2; CDR3 DNA: TGTGCCAGCAGTTACTCACACAGGGGCGGGTATGGCTACACCTTC; CDR3 protein: CASSYSHRGGYGYTF
clone size: .; D gene: .; V gene: TRBV7-9; J gene: TRBJ2-7; CDR3 DNA: TGTGCCAGCAGCTTCGCCCAAGGACGGCCTCCCTACGAGCAGTACTTC; CDR3 protein: CASSFAQGRPPYEQYF
clone size: .; D gene: TRBD2; V gene: TRBV7-7; J gene: TRBJ2-3; CDR3 DNA: TGTGCCAGCAGCCGAGGGACTAGCGGACTCACAGATACGCAGTATTTT; CDR3 protein: CASSRGTSGLTDTQYF
clone size: .; D gene: .; V gene: TRBV5-1; J gene: TRBJ2-5; CDR3 DNA: TGCGCCAGCAGCTGGGGGAGACGAGATGAGACCCAGTACTTC; CDR3 protein: CASSWGRRDETQYF
clone size: .; D gene: .; V gene: TRBV5-1; J gene: TRBJ2-7; CDR3 DNA: TGCGCCAGCAGCGCGTCCGACACCTACGAGCAGTACTTC; CDR3 protein: CASSASDTYEQYF
clone size: once; D gene: .; V gene: TRBV7-2; J gene: TRBJ2-1; CDR3 DNA: TGTGCCAGCAGCTTGATTGGGTCGGACAATGAGCAGTTCTTC; CDR3 protein: CASSLIGSDNEQFF
clone size: .; D gene: .; V gene: TRBV9; J gene: TRBJ2-2; CDR3 DNA: TGTGCCAGCAGCGAGACCCCGGAAAGGCTGTTTTTT; CDR3 protein: CASSETPERLFF
clone size: .; D gene: TRBD2; V gene: TRBV27; J gene: TRBJ2-1; CDR3 DNA: TGTGCCAGCAGCCGCCTAGCGGATAACTACAATGAGCAGTTCTTC; CDR3 protein: CASSRLADNYNEQFF
clone size: .; D gene: .; V gene: TRBV2; J gene: TRBJ2-1; CDR3 DNA: TGTGCCAGCAGTGGTCCAAGCCACTCCTACAATGAGCAGTTCTTC; CDR3 protein: CASSGPSHSYNEQFF
clone size: .; D gene: .; V gene: TRBV30; J gene: TRBJ2-5; CDR3 DNA: TGTGCCTGGAGTTTAACTGTCCAAGAGACCCAGTACTTC; CDR3 protein: CAWSLTVQETQYF
clone size: .; D gene: .; V gene: TRBV20-1; J gene: TRBJ2-1; CDR3 DNA: TGCAGTGCTATCTCCACTGAGCAGTTCTTC; CDR3 protein: CSAISTEQFF
clone size: .; D gene: .; V gene: TRBV7-2; J gene: TRBJ1-1; CDR3 DNA: TGTGCCAGCAGCCTAGGCACCCCCGGGGCTGAAGCTTTCTTT; CDR3 protein: CASSLGTPGAEAFF
clone size: once; D gene: .; V gene: TRBV18; J gene: TRBJ2-5; CDR3 DNA: TGTGCCAGCTCACTAACCACAGGACAAGAGACCCAGTACTTC; CDR3 protein: CASSLTTGQETQYF
clone size: .; D gene: .; V gene: TRBV5-4; J gene: TRBJ2-3; CDR3 DNA: TGTGCCAGCAGCTTGGCGGGGCAAGATACGCAGTATTTT; CDR3 protein: CASSLAGQDTQYF
clone size: .; D gene: .; V gene: TRBV6-5; J gene: TRBJ2-7; CDR3 DNA: TGTGCCAGCAGTTACTCGGGAGCGTACGAGCAGTACTTC; CDR3 protein: CASSYSGAYEQYF
clone size: .; D gene: .; V gene: TRBV6-5; J gene: TRBJ2-7; CDR3 DNA: TGTGCCAGCGTGTCTCCGCTCTCCTACGAGCAGTACTTC; CDR3 protein: CASVSPLSYEQYF
clone size: .; D gene: TRBD1; V gene: TRBV7-3; J gene: TRBJ2-1; CDR3 DNA: TGTGCCAGCAGCTTAATGCAGGGGGCTTCCTACAATGAGCAGTTCTTC; CDR3 protein: CASSLMQGASYNEQFF
clone size: .; D gene: .; V gene: TRBV7-2; J gene: TRBJ1-2; CDR3 DNA: TGTGCCAGCAGCCCAGGGGTCGGTGGCTACACCTTC; CDR3 protein: CASSPGVGGYTF
clone size: .; D gene: .; V gene: TRBV6-1; J gene: TRBJ1-1; CDR3 DNA: TGTGCCGAGGGGGGGAAATCTGAAGCTTTCTTT; CDR3 protein: CAEGGKSEAFF
clone size: .; D gene: TRBD1; V gene: TRBV18; J gene: TRBJ2-6; CDR3 DNA: TGTGCCAGCTCACCCGGACAGGGAACCTCTGGGGCCAACGTCCTGACTTTC; CDR3 protein: CASSPGQGTSGANVLTF
clone size: .; D gene: .; V gene: TRBV6-1; J gene: TRBJ2-7; CDR3 DNA: TGTGCCAGCAGTGGTCCGGCTAGTTCTATCCGTGGGTACTTC; CDR3 protein: CASSGPASSIRGYF
clone size: .; D gene: .; V gene: TRBV28; J gene: TRBJ2-1; CDR3 DNA: TGTGCCAGCAGTTTGCCTGGGGGGTCCCCGTACAATGAGCAGTTCTTC; CDR3 protein: CASSLPGGSPYNEQFF
clone size: few; D gene: .; V gene: TRBV2; J gene: TRBJ1-1; CDR3 DNA: TGTGCCAGCAGTAAGCCCCGACTCGGTAGCGGGAGGGCCACTGAAGCTTTCTTT; CDR3 protein: CASSKPRLGSGRATEAFF
clone size: .; D gene: TRBD2; V gene: TRBV29-1; J gene: TRBJ2-1; CDR3 DNA: TGCAGCGTTAAACCTAGCGGGAGCGATGAGCAGTTCTTC; CDR3 protein: CSVKPSGSDEQFF
clone size: .; D gene: TRBD1; V gene: TRBV29-1; J gene: TRBJ2-7; CDR3 DNA: TGCAGCGTTGAGCCACGGGACAGATCCTACGAGCAGTACTTC; CDR3 protein: CSVEPRDRSYEQYF
clone size: .; D gene: .; V gene: TRBV7-9; J gene: TRBJ2-6; CDR3 DNA: TGTGCCAGCAGCCCTCTCGGGGAAGCGGGCCCCTCTGGGGCCAACGTCCTGACTTTC; CDR3 protein: CASSPLGEAGPSGANVLTF
clone size: .; D gene: TRBD2; V gene: TRBV7-8; J gene: TRBJ2-2; CDR3 DNA: TGTGCCACCACGGGCCCAGCGGGGATACTGAACACCGGGGAGCTGTTTTTT; CDR3 protein: CATTGPAGILNTGELFF
clone size: .; D gene: TRBD1; V gene: TRBV18; J gene: TRBJ2-7; CDR3 DNA: TGTGCCAGCTCTGCCGGGACAGGGGATGATGGGCAGTACTTC; CDR3 protein: CASSAGTGDDGQYF
clone size: .; D gene: TRBD2; V gene: TRBV18; J gene: TRBJ2-2; CDR3 DNA: TGTGCCAGCTCAGGACTAGCGGGACCCGGGGAGCTGTTTTTT; CDR3 protein: CASSGLAGPGELFF
clone size: .; D gene: .; V gene: TRBV7-9; J gene: TRBJ2-5; CDR3 DNA: TGTGCCAGCAGCGAAACGACCGGGGAGACCCAGTACTTC; CDR3 protein: CASSETTGETQYF
clone size: .; D gene: .; V gene: TRBV20-1; J gene: TRBJ2-1; CDR3 DNA: TGCAGTGCTAGTTTGCGGGACGAGCAGTTCTTC; CDR3 protein: CSASLRDEQFF
clone size: .; D gene: TRBD2; V gene: TRBV10-2; J gene: TRBJ2-1; CDR3 DNA: TGCGCCAGCAGGGACGGGAGGAGCTCCTACAATGAGCAGTTCTTC; CDR3 protein: CASRDGRSSYNEQFF
clone size: .; D gene: TRBD1; V gene: TRBV7-9; J gene: TRBJ1-2; CDR3 DNA: TGTGCCAGCGACAGGGGGAACTATGGCTACACCTTC; CDR3 protein: CASDRGNYGYTF
clone size: once; D gene: TRBD1; V gene: TRBV6-1; J gene: TRBJ1-5; CDR3 DNA: TGTGCCAGCAGTCCACAGGGGGTTAGCAATCAGCCCCAGCATTTT; CDR3 protein: CASSPQGVSNQPQHF
clone size: few; D gene: .; V gene: TRBV18; J gene: TRBJ1-1; CDR3 DNA: TGTGCCAGCTCACTACTAAACAGGGAAACTGAAGCTTTCTTT; CDR3 protein: CASSLLNRETEAFF
clone size: .; D gene: .; V gene: TRBV6-5; J gene: TRBJ1-1; CDR3 DNA: TGTGCCAGCAGTCATACGGGGACTGAAGCTTTCTTT; CDR3 protein: CASSHTGTEAFF
clone size: .; D gene: .; V gene: TRBV15; J gene: TRBJ1-5; CDR3 DNA: TGTGCCACCAGCAGTGGCCAACCAAATCAGCCCCAGCATTTT; CDR3 protein: CATSSGQPNQPQHF
clone size: .; D gene: TRBD2; V gene: TRBV7-2; J gene: TRBJ2-5; CDR3 DNA: TGTGCCAGCAGCCAAGCGGGGACGAGGAAGACCCAGTACTTC; CDR3 protein: CASSQAGTRKTQYF
clone size: .; D gene: TRBD1; V gene: TRBV9; J gene: TRBJ2-2; CDR3 DNA: TGTGCCAGCAGCGTAGACTGTTTAGGACAGGGGGAGGCCGGGGAGCTGTTTTTT; CDR3 protein: CASSVDCLGQGEAGELFF
clone size: .; D gene: .; V gene: TRBV19; J gene: TRBJ1-1; CDR3 DNA: TGTGCCAGTAGTATTTCGTGGGGGCCCACTGAAGCTTTCTTT; CDR3 protein: CASSISWGPTEAFF
clone size: .; D gene: TRBD1; V gene: TRBV7-7; J gene: TRBJ1-2; CDR3 DNA: TGTGCCAGCAGCCCGGGACAGGGAAACTATGGCTACACCTTC; CDR3 protein: CASSPGQGNYGYTF
clone size: .; D gene: TRBD1; V gene: TRBV4-2; J gene: TRBJ1-2; CDR3 DNA: TGTGCCAGCAGCCAACCCAACAGGGGAAACTATGGCTACACCTTC; CDR3 protein: CASSQPNRGNYGYTF
clone size: .; D gene: TRBD1; V gene: TRBV6-6; J gene: TRBJ2-1; CDR3 DNA: TGTGCCAGCAGACCTACCCCGGACAGGGGATACAATGAGCAGTTCTTC; CDR3 protein: CASRPTPDRGYNEQFF
clone size: .; D gene: TRBD1; V gene: TRBV28; J gene: TRBJ1-1; CDR3 DNA: TGTGCCAGCAGTTTACGACCCACAGGGGACACTGAAGCTTTCTTT; CDR3 protein: CASSLRPTGDTEAFF
clone size: .; D gene: .; V gene: TRBV11-2; J gene: TRBJ2-2; CDR3 DNA: TGTGCCAGCAGCTTTGAGGTAGCCGGGGAGCTGTTTTTT; CDR3 protein: CASSFEVAGELFF
clone size: .; D gene: TRBD2; V gene: TRBV5-1; J gene: TRBJ2-5; CDR3 DNA: TGCGCCAGCAGTTTGGCCGGGACTAGCGGTTTAGAGACCCAGTACTTC; CDR3 protein: CASSLAGTSGLETQYF
clone size: .; D gene: .; V gene: TRBV29-1; J gene: TRBJ2-3; CDR3 DNA: TGCAGCGTTGGTAGGACTAGCACAGATACGCAGTATTTT; CDR3 protein: CSVGRTSTDTQYF
clone size: .; D gene: .; V gene: TRBV5-1; J gene: TRBJ1-4; CDR3 DNA: TGCGCCAGCAGCTTGGGGGCAGGCAATAAGGAAAAACTGTTTTTT; CDR3 protein: CASSLGAGNKEKLFF
clone size: .; D gene: .; V gene: TRBV19; J gene: TRBJ2-7; CDR3 DNA: TGTGCCAGTAGTATTGGGCTGACAGGATCCTACGAGCAGTACTTC; CDR3 protein: CASSIGLTGSYEQYF
clone size: once; D gene: TRBD2; V gene: TRBV27; J gene: TRBJ2-1; CDR3 DNA: TGTGCCAGCAGCCCAAGGAGCGGCGGGAGGGCCTCCCACAATGAGCAGTTCTTC; CDR3 protein: CASSPRSGGRASHNEQFF
clone size: .; D gene: TRBD1; V gene: TRBV30; J gene: TRBJ2-3; CDR3 DNA: TGTGCCTGGAGTGTAGGACAGGGGGCAACCGATACGCAGTATTTT; CDR3 protein: CAWSVGQGATDTQYF
clone size: once; D gene: TRBD1; V gene: TRBV27; J gene: TRBJ2-6; CDR3 DNA: TGTGCCAGCAGTTTACTATCCGGACAGGGTCCCCGCTCTGGGGCCAACGTCCTGACTTTC; CDR3 protein: CASSLLSGQGPRSGANVLTF
clone size: .; D gene: .; V gene: TRBV7-2; J gene: TRBJ1-1; CDR3 DNA: TGTGCCAGCAGCTTAGTCGCAGGGGCGAACACTGAAGCTTTCTTT; CDR3 protein: CASSLVAGANTEAFF
clone size: .; D gene: .; V gene: TRBV6-5; J gene: TRBJ1-2; CDR3 DNA: TGTGCCAGCAGTTACTCGGTCCCAACTTATGGCTACACCTTC; CDR3 protein: CASSYSVPTYGYTF
clone size: .; D gene: .; V gene: TRBV2; J gene: TRBJ2-5; CDR3 DNA: TGTGCCAGCAGCCAGCGGGAGACCCAGTACTTC; CDR3 protein: CASSQRETQYF
clone size: .; D gene: .; V gene: TRBV6-6; J gene: TRBJ1-1; CDR3 DNA: TGTGCCAGCAGTTACTCCAGACAAATGAACACTGAAGCTTTCTTT; CDR3 protein: CASSYSRQMNTEAFF
clone size: few; D gene: TRBD1; V gene: TRBV10-3; J gene: TRBJ2-2; CDR3 DNA: TGTGCCATCAGGAAGACAGGGCCTACTCGTACCGGGGAGCTGTTTTTT; CDR3 protein: CAIRKTGPTRTGELFF
clone size: .; D gene: .; V gene: TRBV5-8; J gene: TRBJ1-2; CDR3 DNA: TGTGCCAGCAGCGCCGAGTGGGGGGCGCTTGGCTACACCTTC; CDR3 protein: CASSAEWGALGYTF
clone size: .; D gene: TRBD2; V gene: TRBV2; J gene: TRBJ2-7; CDR3 DNA: TGTGCCAGCAGCCCCGAGACAGCGGGGGTCCTGGGGGCCTTC; CDR3 protein: CASSPETAGVLGAF